This T cell receptor (beta chain) appears in the sequencing data of a study of tumor-infiltrating lymphocytes in oesophageal squamous cell carcinoma. The germline V gene has CDR1 MNHNY and CDR2 SVGAGI (reference sequence). This CDR3 region has 16 residues. TCRdb independently ran MiXCR on the PCR reads; one entry per CDR3 protein. The data hold about 11,000 distinct CDR3 sequences, with about 60% observed a single time. This clonotype was obtained from a male donor with esophageal squamous cell carcinoma. The V and J genes are TRBV6-6 and TRBJ2-4; no definite D call. The DNA end favors TRBJ2-1, so the J call may be wrong. Sequencing used esophageal tumor tissue. CDR3: CASSYSDRPLHNEQFF. The CDR3 DNA is TGTGCCAGCAGTTACTCCGATCGCCCCCTCCACAATGAGCAGTTCTTC.